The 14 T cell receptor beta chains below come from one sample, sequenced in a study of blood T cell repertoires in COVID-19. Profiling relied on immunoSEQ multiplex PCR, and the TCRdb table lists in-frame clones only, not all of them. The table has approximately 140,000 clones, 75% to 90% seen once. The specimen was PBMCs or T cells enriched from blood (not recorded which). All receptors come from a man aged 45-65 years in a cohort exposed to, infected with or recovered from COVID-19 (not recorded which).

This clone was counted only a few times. The CDR3 bases are TGTGCCAGCAGCTTAGGGGCAGGCCTTGGCTACACCTTC. Amino acid sequence: CASSLGAGLGYTF. J is TRBJ1-2 and V is TRBV7-8; D gene unclear. V was trimmed by 1 base and J by 7 bases, leaving 10 bases between them. Germline lookup yields CDR1 SGHVS and CDR2 FQNEAQ. The CDR3 contains 13 residues.

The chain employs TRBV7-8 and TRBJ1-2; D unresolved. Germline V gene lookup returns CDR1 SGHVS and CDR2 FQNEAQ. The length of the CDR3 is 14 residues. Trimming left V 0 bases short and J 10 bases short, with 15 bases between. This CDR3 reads CASSLALTLGDYTF. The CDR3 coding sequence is TGTGCCAGCAGCTTAGCTCTTACCTTGGGAGACTACACCTTC.

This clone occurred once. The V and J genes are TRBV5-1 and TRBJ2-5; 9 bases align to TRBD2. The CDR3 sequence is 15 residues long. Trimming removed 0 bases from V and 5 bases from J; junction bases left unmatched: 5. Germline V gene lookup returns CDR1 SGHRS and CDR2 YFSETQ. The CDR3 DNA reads TGCGCCAGCAGCTTGGTCGGGCTAGCGGGGGAGACCCAGTACTTC. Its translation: CASSLVGLAGETQYF.

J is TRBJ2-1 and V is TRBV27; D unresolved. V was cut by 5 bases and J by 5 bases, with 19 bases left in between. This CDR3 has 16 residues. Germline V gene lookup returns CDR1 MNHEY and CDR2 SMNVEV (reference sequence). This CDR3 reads CASSPSRLVAHNEQFF. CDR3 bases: TGTGCCAGCAGTCCAAGTCGACTTGTGGCGCACAATGAGCAGTTCTTC.

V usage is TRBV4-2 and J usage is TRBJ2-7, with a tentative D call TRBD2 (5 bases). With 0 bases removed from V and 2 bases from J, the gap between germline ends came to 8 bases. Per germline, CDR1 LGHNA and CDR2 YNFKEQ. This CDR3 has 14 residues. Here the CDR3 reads CASSQDGGTYEQYF. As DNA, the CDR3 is TGTGCCAGCAGCCAAGACGGAGGCACCTACGAGCAGTACTTC.

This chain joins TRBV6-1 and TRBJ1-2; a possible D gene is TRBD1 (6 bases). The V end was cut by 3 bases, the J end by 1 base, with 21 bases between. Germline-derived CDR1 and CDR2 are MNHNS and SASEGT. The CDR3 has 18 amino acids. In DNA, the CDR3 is TGTGCCAGCAGTGATTTATTTCTCGGGACACAGATTAACTATGGCTACACCTTC. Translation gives CASSDLFLGTQINYGYTF.

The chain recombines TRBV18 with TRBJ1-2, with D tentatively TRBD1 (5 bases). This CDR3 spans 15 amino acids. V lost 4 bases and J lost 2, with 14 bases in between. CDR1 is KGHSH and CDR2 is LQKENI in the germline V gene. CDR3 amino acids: CASSRGSSLNYGYTF. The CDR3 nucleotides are TGTGCCAGCTCACGGGGCAGCTCTCTCAACTATGGCTACACCTTC.

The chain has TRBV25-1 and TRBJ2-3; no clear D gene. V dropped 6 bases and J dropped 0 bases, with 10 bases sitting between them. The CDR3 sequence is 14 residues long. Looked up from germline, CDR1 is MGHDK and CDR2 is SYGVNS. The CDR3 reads CASSPGPSTDTQYF. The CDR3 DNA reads TGTGCCAGCAGCCCAGGCCCTAGCACAGATACGCAGTATTTT.

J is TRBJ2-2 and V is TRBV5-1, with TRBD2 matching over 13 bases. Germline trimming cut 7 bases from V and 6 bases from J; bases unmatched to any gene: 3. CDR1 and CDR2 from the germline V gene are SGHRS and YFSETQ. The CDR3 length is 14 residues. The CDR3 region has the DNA TGCGCCAGCGGACTAGCGGGAGACTCCGGGGAGCTGTTTTTT. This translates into CASGLAGDSGELFF.

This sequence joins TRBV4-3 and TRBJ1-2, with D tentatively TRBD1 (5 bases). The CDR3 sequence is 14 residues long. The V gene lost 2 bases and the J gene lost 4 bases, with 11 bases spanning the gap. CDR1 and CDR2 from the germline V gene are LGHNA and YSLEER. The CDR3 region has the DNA TGCGCCAGCAGCCAACTCGGGACTGTCTATGGCTACACCTTC. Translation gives CASSQLGTVYGYTF.

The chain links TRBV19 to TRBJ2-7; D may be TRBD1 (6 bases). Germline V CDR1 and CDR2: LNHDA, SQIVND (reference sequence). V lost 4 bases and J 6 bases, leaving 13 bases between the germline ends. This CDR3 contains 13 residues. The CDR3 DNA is TGTGCCAGTAGTACCAACAGGGTTGGCGAGCAGTACTTC. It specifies CASSTNRVGEQYF.

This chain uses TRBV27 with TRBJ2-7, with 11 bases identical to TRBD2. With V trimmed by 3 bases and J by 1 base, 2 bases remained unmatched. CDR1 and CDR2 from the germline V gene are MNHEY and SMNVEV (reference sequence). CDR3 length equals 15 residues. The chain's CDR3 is CASSFGTSGSYEQYF. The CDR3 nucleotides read TGTGCCAGCAGTTTTGGGACTAGCGGTTCCTACGAGCAGTACTTC.

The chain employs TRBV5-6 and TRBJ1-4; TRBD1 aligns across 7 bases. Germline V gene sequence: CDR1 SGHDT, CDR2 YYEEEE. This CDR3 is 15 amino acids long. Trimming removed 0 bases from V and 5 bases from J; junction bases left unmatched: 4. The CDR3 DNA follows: TGTGCCAGCAGCTTGGCCACGGGACAGAATGAAAAACTGTTTTTT. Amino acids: CASSLATGQNEKLFF.

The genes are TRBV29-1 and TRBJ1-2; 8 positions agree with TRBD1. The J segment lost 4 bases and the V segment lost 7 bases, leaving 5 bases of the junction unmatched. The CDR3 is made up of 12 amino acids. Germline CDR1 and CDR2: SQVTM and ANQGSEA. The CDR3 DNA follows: TGCAGCGCCGCAGGGGGCATCTATGGCTACACCTTC. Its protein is CSAAGGIYGYTF. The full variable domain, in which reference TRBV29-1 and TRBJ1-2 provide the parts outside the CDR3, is SAVISQKPSRDICQRGTSLTIQCQVDSQVTMMFWYRQQPGQSLTLIATANQGSEATYESGFVIDKFPISRPNLTFSTLTVSNMSPEDSSIYLCSAAGGIYGYTFGSGTRLTVV.